This TCR beta chain was retrieved from a study of Tregs in tolerant kidney transplant recipients. TCRdb's table, derived via immunoSEQ multiplex PCR, lists solely in-frame clones and lacks some. The sample lists tens of thousands of clones; more than 95% were seen once. V trimming: 7 bases; J trimming: 6 bases; junction bases outside the gene matches: 9. Germline V CDR1 and CDR2: MNHNS, SASEGT. The CDR3 runs 13 residues. The rearrangement joins TRBV6-1 to TRBJ2-7; 7 nucleotides line up with TRBD1. The clonotype originates from a human donor who received a combined kidney and bone marrow transplant. The sample here was Tregs from blood, taken before the transplant. This CDR3 reads CASKRQGVPEQYF. CDR3 sequence (DNA): TGTGCCAGCAAAAGACAGGGCGTACCCGAGCAGTACTTC.